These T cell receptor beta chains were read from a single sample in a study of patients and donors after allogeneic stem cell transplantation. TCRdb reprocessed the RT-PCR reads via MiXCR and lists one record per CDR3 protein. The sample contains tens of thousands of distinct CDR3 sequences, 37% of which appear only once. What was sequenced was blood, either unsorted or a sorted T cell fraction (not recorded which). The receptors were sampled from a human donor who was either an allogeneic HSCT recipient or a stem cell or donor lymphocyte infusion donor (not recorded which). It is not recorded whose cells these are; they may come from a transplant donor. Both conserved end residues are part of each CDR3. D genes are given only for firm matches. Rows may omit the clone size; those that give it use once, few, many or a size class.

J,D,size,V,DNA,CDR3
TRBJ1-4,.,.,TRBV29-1,TGCAGCGGGACCTTCCATTCAACTAATGAAAAACTGTTTTTT,CSGTFHSTNEKLFF
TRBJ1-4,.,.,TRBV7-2,TGTGCCAGCAGCCCCCACAGGGAGGAAAAACTGTTTTTT,CASSPHREEKLFF
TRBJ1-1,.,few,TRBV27,TGTGCCAGCAGAACCCCGACAGTTTCGAACACTGAAGCTTTCTTT,CASRTPTVSNTEAFF
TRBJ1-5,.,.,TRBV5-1,TGCGCCAGCAGCTCTGGGGGCACGGGAGGCAATCAGCCCCAGCATTTT,CASSSGGTGGNQPQHF
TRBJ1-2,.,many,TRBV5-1,TGCGCCAGCAGCCCGGACAGCAACTATGGCTACACCTTC,CASSPDSNYGYTF
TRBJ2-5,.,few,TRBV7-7,TGTGCCAGCAGCTTGACACTTGAAGAGACCCAGTACTTC,CASSLTLEETQYF
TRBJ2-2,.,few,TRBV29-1,TGCAGCGTTAGAGGGTGGTTCAACACCGGGGAGCTGTTTTTT,CSVRGWFNTGELFF
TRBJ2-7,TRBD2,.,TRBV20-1,TGCAGTGCTTCGGAAAAGGGAGCGGGACCTAACGAGCAGTACTTC,CSASEKGAGPNEQYF
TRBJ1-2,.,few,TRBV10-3,TGTGCCATCAGGGATATTTCTTATGGCTACACCTTC,CAIRDISYGYTF
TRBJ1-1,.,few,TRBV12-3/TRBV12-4,TGTGCCAGCAGTTTAGTGGACGGGGACACTGAAGCTTTCTTT,CASSLVDGDTEAFF
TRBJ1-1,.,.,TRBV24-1,TGTGCCACCAGTGATGGTCCGGACACTGAAGCTTTCTTT,CATSDGPDTEAFF
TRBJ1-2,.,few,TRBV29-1,TGCAGCGTTCGCCGAAGAGGGCGGAGGAACTATGGCTACACCTTC,CSVRRRGRRNYGYTF
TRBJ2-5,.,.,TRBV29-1,TGCAGCGCCAGGGGAGGGTCAGAGACCCAGTACTTC,CSARGGSETQYF
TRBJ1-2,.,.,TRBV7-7,TGTGCCAGCAGCCCCCCGGACAGAAACTATGGCTACACCTTC,CASSPPDRNYGYTF
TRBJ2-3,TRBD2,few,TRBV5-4,TGTGCCATACCTATAGCGGGAGCGGACACAGATACGCAGTATTTT,CAIPIAGADTDTQYF
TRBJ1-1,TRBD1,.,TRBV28,TGTGCCAGCAGTTACCTCCGGGACAGAGAGAACACTGAAGCTTTCTTT,CASSYLRDRENTEAFF
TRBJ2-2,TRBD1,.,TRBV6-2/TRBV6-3,TGTGCCAGCAGTTACGGGTACAGGGGCACCGGGGAGCTGTTTTTT,CASSYGYRGTGELFF
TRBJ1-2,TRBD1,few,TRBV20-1,TGCAGTGCTGAGGACAGGATCTATGGCTACACCTTC,CSAEDRIYGYTF
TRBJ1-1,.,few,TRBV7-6,TGTGCCAGCAGCTTACTGATGAACACTGAAGCTTTCTTT,CASSLLMNTEAFF
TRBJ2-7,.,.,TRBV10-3,TGTGCCATCAGTCTACGACGACAGGAAAGCTCCTACGAGCAGTACTTC,CAISLRRQESSYEQYF
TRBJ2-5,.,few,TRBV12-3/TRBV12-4,TGTGCCAGCAGTCAGACAGCGGCGGAGACCCAGTACTTC,CASSQTAAETQYF
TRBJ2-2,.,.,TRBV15,TGTGCCACCAGCAGTAAGCTTTTTATGGGAGTACCATCGGGGGAGCTGTTTTTT,CATSSKLFMGVPSGELFF
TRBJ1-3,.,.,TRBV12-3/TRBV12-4,TGTGCCAGCAGTTTGACGTTCTCTGGAAACACCATATATTTT,CASSLTFSGNTIYF
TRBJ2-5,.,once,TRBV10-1,TGCGCCAGCAGTGAGTCGACTATCTATACTAGTCGTTACTTC,CASSESTIYTSRYF
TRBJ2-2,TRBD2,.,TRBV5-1,TGCGCCAGCAGCTCGACTAGCGGGAGGGCGGCCGGGGAGCTGTTTTTT,CASSSTSGRAAGELFF
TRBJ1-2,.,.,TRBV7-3,TGTGCCAGCAGCTTAACAGGGCTAGGGGGCTACACCTTC,CASSLTGLGGYTF
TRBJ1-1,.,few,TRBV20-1,TGCAGTGCTGCGACAGGTGGGATGAACACTGAAGCTTTCTTT,CSAATGGMNTEAFF
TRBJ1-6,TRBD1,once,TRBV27,TGTGCCAGCACCGCACAGGGGAGCGTTTCCCCCCTCCACTTT,CASTAQGSVSPLHF
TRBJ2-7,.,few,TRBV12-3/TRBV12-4,TGTGCCAGCAGTTTAGCTCGTAGCGAGCAGTACTTC,CASSLARSEQYF
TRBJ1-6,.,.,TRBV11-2,TGTGCCAGCAGCTTAGAAGCGGGGTTTAATTCACCCCTCCACTTT,CASSLEAGFNSPLHF
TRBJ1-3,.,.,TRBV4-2,TGTGCCAGCAGCCCCCCCCGAGCACTCTCTGGAAACACCATATATTTT,CASSPPRALSGNTIYF
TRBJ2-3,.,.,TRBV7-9,TGTGCCAGCAGCTTAGGCAGGGGCATCACAGATACGCAGTATTTT,CASSLGRGITDTQYF
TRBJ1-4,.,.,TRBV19,TGTGCCAGTAGTTTGGGTGGGCGTGATGAAAAACTGTTTTTT,CASSLGGRDEKLFF
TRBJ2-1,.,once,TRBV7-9,TGTGCCAGCAGCCCTAGAAGGGGGAAGGACAATGAGCAGTTCTTC,CASSPRRGKDNEQFF
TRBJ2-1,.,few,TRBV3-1,TGTGCCAGCAGCCAAGATCTCCAGGGTGGGTCCTACAATGAGCAGTTCTTC,CASSQDLQGGSYNEQFF
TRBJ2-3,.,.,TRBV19,TGTGCCAGTAGTATTGCTCTAGCGAGCACAGATACGCAGTATTTT,CASSIALASTDTQYF
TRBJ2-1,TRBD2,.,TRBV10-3,TGTGCCATCAAACCGGGACTAGCGGGAGGGCGATTCCATCATGAGCAGTTCTTC,CAIKPGLAGGRFHHEQFF
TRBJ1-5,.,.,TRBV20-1,TGCAGTGCTAGAGTAAGGGAGGGTCAGCCCCAGCATTTT,CSARVREGQPQHF
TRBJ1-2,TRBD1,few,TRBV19,TGTGCCAGCGGGACAGAAAGTGGCTACACCTTC,CASGTESGYTF
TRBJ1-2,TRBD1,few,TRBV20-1,TGCAGTGCTAGAGACTTCACAGGGGGAAGTCGTGGCTACACCTTC,CSARDFTGGSRGYTF
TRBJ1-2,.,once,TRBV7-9,TGTGCCAGCAGCTTAGGATTTATTAACTATGGCTACACCTTC,CASSLGFINYGYTF
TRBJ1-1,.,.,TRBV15,TGTGCCACCAGCAGGGGTGGAAGGATGAACACTGAAGCTTTCTTT,CATSRGGRMNTEAFF
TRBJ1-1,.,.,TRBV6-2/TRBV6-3,TGTGCCAGCAGTTACACCACCTGGAACACTGAAGCTTTCTTT,CASSYTTWNTEAFF
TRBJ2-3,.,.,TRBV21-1,TGTGCCAGCAGCAGAGGGAAAGTTACGCAGTATTTT,CASSRGKVTQYF
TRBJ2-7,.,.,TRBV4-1,TGCGCCAGCAGCCAAGATCCCGTCGGTGGCTACGAGCAGTACTTC,CASSQDPVGGYEQYF
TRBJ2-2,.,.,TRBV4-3,TGCGCCAGCAGCCCGGGGATAGGGCGCACCGGGGAGCTGTTTTTT,CASSPGIGRTGELFF
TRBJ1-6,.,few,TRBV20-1,TGCAGTGCTGGGGCTAGAAGGAGACCGGGATCACCCCTCCACTTT,CSAGARRRPGSPLHF
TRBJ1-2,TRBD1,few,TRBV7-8,TGTGCCAGCACCGACAGGGTTAGCTACACCTTC,CASTDRVSYTF
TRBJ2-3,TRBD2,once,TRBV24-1,TGTGCCACCAGCGGGACTAGCGGGGCGAGGACAGATACGCAGTATTTT,CATSGTSGARTDTQYF
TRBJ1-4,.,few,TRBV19,TGTGCCTGGACCCGCGAGGTTGCAACTAATGAAAAACTGTTTTTT,CAWTREVATNEKLFF
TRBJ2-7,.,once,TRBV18,TGTGCCAGTGGAAAGACGAGTGGGTCGGTAGTATCCTACGAGCAGTACTTC,CASGKTSGSVVSYEQYF
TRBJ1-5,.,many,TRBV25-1,TGTGCCAGCAGTGAAAGGGGGTTGGGGAAGGAGGATCAGCCCCAGCATTTT,CASSERGLGKEDQPQHF
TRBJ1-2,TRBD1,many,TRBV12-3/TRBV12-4,TGTGCCAGCAGTTTGGGGACAGGGACGTACTATGGCTACACCTTC,CASSLGTGTYYGYTF
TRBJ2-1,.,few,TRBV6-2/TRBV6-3,TGTGCCAGCAGTCCGACGGTATGGAATGAGCAGTTCTTC,CASSPTVWNEQFF
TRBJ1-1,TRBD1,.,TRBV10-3,TGTGCCATCAGAACCGGGACAGACAACACTGAAGCTTTCTTT,CAIRTGTDNTEAFF